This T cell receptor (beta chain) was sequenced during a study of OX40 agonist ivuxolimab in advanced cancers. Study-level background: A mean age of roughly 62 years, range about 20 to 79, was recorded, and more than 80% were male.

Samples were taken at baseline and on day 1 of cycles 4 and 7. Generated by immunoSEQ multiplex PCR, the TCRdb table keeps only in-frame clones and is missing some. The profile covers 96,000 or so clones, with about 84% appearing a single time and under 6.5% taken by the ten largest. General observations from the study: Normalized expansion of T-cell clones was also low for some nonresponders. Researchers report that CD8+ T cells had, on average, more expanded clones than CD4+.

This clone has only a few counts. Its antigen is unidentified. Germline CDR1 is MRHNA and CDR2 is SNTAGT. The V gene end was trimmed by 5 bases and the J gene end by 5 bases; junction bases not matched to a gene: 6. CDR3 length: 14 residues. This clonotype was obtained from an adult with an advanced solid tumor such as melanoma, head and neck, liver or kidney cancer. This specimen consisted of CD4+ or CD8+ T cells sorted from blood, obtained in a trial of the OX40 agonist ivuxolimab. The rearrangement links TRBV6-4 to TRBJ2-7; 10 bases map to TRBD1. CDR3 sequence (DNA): TGTGCCAGCAGTCCCGGGACAGGGGAGAACGAGCAGTACTTC. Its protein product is CASSPGTGENEQYF.